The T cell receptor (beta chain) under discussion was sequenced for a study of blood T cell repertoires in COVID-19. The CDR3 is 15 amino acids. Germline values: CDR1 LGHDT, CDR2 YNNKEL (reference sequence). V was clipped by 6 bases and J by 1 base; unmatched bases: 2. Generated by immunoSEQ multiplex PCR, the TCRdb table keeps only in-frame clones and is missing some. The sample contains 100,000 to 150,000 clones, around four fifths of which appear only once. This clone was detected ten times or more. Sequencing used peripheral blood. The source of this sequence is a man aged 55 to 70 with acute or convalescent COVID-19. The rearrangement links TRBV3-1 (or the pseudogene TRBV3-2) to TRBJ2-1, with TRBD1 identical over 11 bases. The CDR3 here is CASRRDRGSYNEQFF. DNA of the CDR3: TGTGCCAGCAGGCGGGACAGGGGGTCCTACAATGAGCAGTTCTTC.